The rows below give T cell receptor beta chains drawn from one sample of a study of blood T cells in healthy people across ages. One entry per CDR3 protein, called by TCRdb with MiXCR from the 5' RACE reads. The sample consists of around 800,000 distinct CDR3 sequences, 20% to 30% of them appearing once. This sample was shared with a second study, whose subject was T cells of mothers and their children.

Sample: blood. The receptors derive from a boy aged 10-17 years in good health. The CDR3 runs from the conserved cysteine through the conserved F or W. The D gene is left open where the match is weak. Some rows mark clone size as missing; the rest say once, few, many or name a class of expanded clone.

>few|TRBD2|TRBJ2-7|TRBV20-1
TGCAGTGCTAGAGAAGGACTAGCGGGACCCGAGCAGTACTTC
CSAREGLAGPEQYF
>few|NA|TRBJ2-1|TRBV20-1
TGCAGTGCTCCCGGGCGAGGATTCCGCAACAATGAGCAGTTCTTC
CSAPGRGFRNNEQFF
>few|NA|TRBJ2-7|TRBV4-1
TGCGCCAGCGGCGTGGGCTCCCAGATCTCCTACGAGCAGTACTTC
CASGVGSQISYEQYF
>NA|NA|TRBJ2-2|TRBV12-3/TRBV12-4
TGTGCCAGCAGTTTAGCGGACGGGGAGCTGTTTTTT
CASSLADGELFF
>NA|NA|TRBJ2-3|TRBV6-6
TGTGCCAGCGGACAAGGGCAGGCTCCAGCGGGGCAGTATTTT
CASGQGQAPAGQYF
>few|NA|TRBJ2-5|TRBV13
TGTGCCAGCAGCCCCGGCCCCGCGGCGACCCAGTACTTC
CASSPGPAATQYF
>NA|NA|TRBJ2-7|TRBV20-1
TGCAGTGCTACAGGGGTGACCTACGAGCAGTACTTC
CSATGVTYEQYF
>many|NA|TRBJ2-5|TRBV14
TGTGCCAGCAGCCTGGGTTCTTTCCAAGAGACCCAGTACTTC
CASSLGSFQETQYF
>NA|NA|TRBJ1-1|TRBV7-3
TGTGCCAGCAGCTTAATCAGGGGTCAGAACACTGAAGCTTTCTTT
CASSLIRGQNTEAFF
>NA|NA|TRBJ1-2|TRBV29-1
TGCAGCGTCCTGACAGTTTTCTATGGCTACACCTTC
CSVLTVFYGYTF
>NA|NA|TRBJ1-4|TRBV7-9
TGTGCCAGCAGGGACCCGTTTCTTGAAAAACTGTTTTTT
CASRDPFLEKLFF
>few|TRBD1|TRBJ2-7|TRBV7-2
TGTGCCAGCACCCCGGGACAGCCGTCCCACGAGCAGTACTTC
CASTPGQPSHEQYF
>NA|NA|TRBJ1-3|TRBV5-1
TGCGCCAGCAGCTTGGCGGAATCTGGAAACACCATATATTTT
CASSLAESGNTIYF
>NA|TRBD1|TRBJ1-6|TRBV27
TGTGCCAGCAGTCTCACAGGGGATTTGGGCAATTCACCCCTCCACTTT
CASSLTGDLGNSPLHF
>few|NA|TRBJ2-7|TRBV7-7
TGTGCTAGCAGCTCGGACCTACTGGGCGAGCAGTACTTC
CASSSDLLGEQYF
>NA|NA|TRBJ1-2|TRBV20-1
TGCAGTGCCAGACGAACCGGCCTAGGCTACACCTTC
CSARRTGLGYTF
>few|TRBD2|TRBJ2-1|TRBV7-2
TGTGCCAGCCATAGGACTAGCGACTCCTACAATGAGCAGTTCTTC
CASHRTSDSYNEQFF
>NA|TRBD2|TRBJ2-5|TRBV6-1
TGTGCCAGCAGCGATACGAGACTAGCGGGGTTCAAAGAGACCCAGTACTTC
CASSDTRLAGFKETQYF
>few|TRBD1|TRBJ2-7|TRBV12-3/TRBV12-4
TGTGCCAGCAGTCCACAGGGGACCGGCTACGAGCAGTACTTC
CASSPQGTGYEQYF
>NA|NA|TRBJ2-7|TRBV12-3/TRBV12-4
TGTGCCAGCAGTTTAGCAGAGGGGTTCGAGCAGTACTTC
CASSLAEGFEQYF